What follows describes a single TCR beta chain. The sample comes from a study of cytomegalovirus exposure and HLA in healthy donors. The donors were members of the validation cohort comprising roughly 130 subjects, separate from the approximately 630-subject first cohort. TCRdb's table, derived via immunoSEQ multiplex PCR, lists solely in-frame clones and lacks some. Altogether fewer than 120,000 clones are present, 89% being singletons, with the ten largest covering over 1.5%. The CDR3 extends over 17 amino acids. After removal of 1 base from V and 9 bases from J, the junction contained 9 bases not matched to a gene. Per germline, CDR1 SNHLY and CDR2 FYNNEI.

The V call is TRBV2, the J call TRBJ2-1, with 13 bases that match TRBD2. This TCR was recovered from a woman aged 18-35 years in good health and CMV-seronegative. The sequenced sample consisted of PBMCs. The CDR3 nucleotides are TGTGCCAGCAGTGAAGTGGGGACTAGCGGGGAGGGTGGTGAGCAGTTCTTC. It encodes CASSEVGTSGEGGEQFF. The complete variable domain, with remaining parts taken from reference TRBV2 and TRBJ2-1, reads EPEVTQTPSHQVTQMGQEVILRCVPISNHLYFYWYRQILGQKVEFLVSFYNNEISEKSEIFDDQFSVERPDGSNFTLKIRSTKLEDSAMYFCASSEVGTSGEGGEQFFGPGTRLTVL.